Sequencing of this TCR beta chain was carried out in a study of CD8 T cells in Susac syndrome. About this clonotype itself: Its antigen is currently unknown.

Germline V gene lookup returns CDR1 LNHDA and CDR2 SQIVND (reference sequence). This CDR3 is built from 14 residues. V was shortened by 1 base and J by 1 base, with 6 bases between the two germline ends. Findings and caveats of the study: In total CD8+ repertoires, about 16 Susac-specific public clones were found, and in CD8+ TEMRA repertoires, 4 or 5 were found.

RNA amounts of about 0.5 to 1 ug underwent reverse transcription with random hexamers. Each CDR3 protein is one row after TCRdb ran MiXCR on the immunoSEQ multiplex PCR reads. The table records about 120,000 distinct CDR3 sequences, just under 95% of them present only once. The V gene is TRBV19, the J gene TRBJ2-3, with D possibly TRBD2 on 6 matching bases. This clonotype was obtained from a human donor with Susac syndrome. Sequenced material: CD8+ T cells from PBMCs. The CDR3 nucleotides are TGTGCCAGTAGTATAGCGGGAGGCACAGATACGCAGTATTTT. This gives the protein CASSIAGGTDTQYF.